These 22 T cell receptor beta chains share one sample of origin, sequenced in a study of tumor-infiltrating lymphocytes in primary liver carcinoma. A constant-region primer primed TCR beta cDNA synthesis from roughly 520 ng of total RNA. The TCR beta library was amplified through three nested multiplex PCR rounds in a modified ARM-PCR procedure. The opening two PCR rounds, approximately 10 cycles each, paired TRBV1-TRBV30 forward primers with a C-beta reverse primer. A single record per CDR3 protein comes from TCRdb applying MiXCR to the multiplex PCR reads. The sample shows 150,000 to 200,000 distinct CDR3 sequences, about 60% of them seen only once. The source of the blood RNA was unsorted whole blood, and germline DNA was extracted as well. Sequencing input: peripheral blood. Receptors were obtained from a man in his forties with primary liver carcinoma and hepatitis B virus infection.

A note on this clonotype: The conserved final phenylalanine or tryptophan is absent from the CDR3, which likely points to a read error. The V and J genes are TRBV11-2 and TRBJ2-6, with TRBD1 matching over 9 bases. The CDR3 loop spans 18 amino acids. Per the germline V gene, CDR1 is SGHAT and CDR2 is FQNNGV. The DNA of the CDR3 is TGTGCCAGCAGCTTAAGACAGGGGGGCCCCTCTGGGGCCAGCGTCCTGACTTGC. Protein: CASSLRQGGPSGASVLTC.

As to this clonotype: This may stem from a read error, because a much larger clone lies one nucleotide away. The CDR3 ends on some other residue instead of the conserved phenylalanine or tryptophan, so this is likely a read error. The rearrangement uses TRBV11-2 and TRBJ1-1; D remains unclear. Trimming removed 3 bases from V and 2 bases from J, with 10 bases in between. The germline V gene encodes CDR1 SGHAT and CDR2 FQNNGV. The CDR3 runs 14 residues. The CDR3: CASSLGRTNTEAFS. In DNA form, the CDR3 reads TGTGCCAGCAGCTTGGGCAGGACCAACACTGAAGCTTTCTCT.

This rearrangement joins TRBV4-1 to TRBJ1-2; 8 bases line up with TRBD1. J lost 4 bases, V lost 5 bases, and 6 bases had no gene match. The CDR3 loop spans 14 amino acids. CDR1 and CDR2 (germline): MGHRA, YSYEKL. Written as DNA, the CDR3 is TGCGCCAGCAGCGACGGACAGGGAAGCTATGGCTACACCTTC. This translates into CASSDGQGSYGYTF.

To note about this clonotype: Given a much more abundant clone one base away, this may be a read error. The chain combines TRBV29-1 with TRBJ2-1; D is unresolved. This CDR3 is 11 amino acids long. Germline lookup yields CDR1 SQVTM and CDR2 ANQGSEA. Trimming removed 2 bases at V and 7 bases at J, with 6 bases between. In nucleotides, the CDR3 is TGCAGCGTTGAAATGGGGAATGAGCAGTTCTTC. It translates to CSVEMGNEQFF.

Details on this clonotype: A junction boundary mismatches the germline segment, possibly from a read error. The CDR3 is CSVEGQVEEKLFF. The CDR3 DNA reads as TGCAGCGTTGAGGGGCAGGTTGAGGAAAAACTGTTTTTC. The chain uses TRBV29-1 and TRBJ1-4; a possible D gene is TRBD1 (5 bases). The CDR3 sequence is 13 residues long. Germline V gene data show CDR1 as SQVTM and CDR2 as ANQGSEA. Supplemented by reference TRBV29-1 and TRBJ1-4, the full variable domain reads SAVISQKPSRDICQRGTSLTIQCQVDSQVTMMFWYRQQPGQSLTLIATANQGSEATYESGFVIDKFPISRPNLTFSTLTVSNMSPEDSSIYLCSVEGQVEEKLFFGSGTQLSVL.

This clonotype was recorded at least ten times. The genes are TRBV11-2 and TRBJ1-4; D gene unclear. Germline-derived CDR1 and CDR2 are SGHAT and FQNNGV. The V gene lost 3 bases and the J gene lost 6 bases, with 17 bases spanning the gap. The CDR3 contains 16 residues. Here the CDR3 DNA reads TGTGCCAGCAGCTTCTTCGGATTTTCCCCCGATGAAAAACTGTTTTTT. As protein: CASSFFGFSPDEKLFF.

As to this clonotype: The CDR3 end shows no conserved phenylalanine or tryptophan, and so a read error is likely. The chain joins TRBV12-3 or TRBV12-4 to TRBJ2-1; D is undetermined. Deletions cut 3 bases from V and 9 bases from J, with 9 bases between. There are 12 residues in the CDR3. DNA of the CDR3: TGTGCCAGCAGTTTTAATCCGGGTGAGCAGTTCTTA. Its protein is CASSFNPGEQFL.

The chain has TRBV6-1 and TRBJ1-5; 8 positions agree with TRBD1. Trimming removed 2 bases from V and 5 bases from J; junction bases left unmatched: 8. This CDR3 is built from 16 residues. Germline loops: CDR1 MNHNS, CDR2 SASEGT. The CDR3, as DNA: TGTGCCAGCAGTGAAATAAGGACAGGGATCGATCAGCCCCAGCATTTT. Its translation is CASSEIRTGIDQPQHF.

This sequence joins TRBV2 and TRBJ2-7; D is tentatively TRBD1 or TRBD2 (5 bases each). Deletions cut 6 bases from V and 3 bases from J, with 12 bases between. The CDR3 is 13 residues long. Germline CDR1 reads SNHLY; CDR2 reads FYNNEI. For the CDR3, the DNA is TGTGCCAGCAGCCGGGACGGAGGCTACGAGCAGTACTTC. It is translated as CASSRDGGYEQYF.

This clonotype has just one count. The J gene is TRBJ1-4, the V gene TRBV10-3; 7 bases fit TRBD1. Germline CDR1 ENHRY, CDR2 SYGVKD. The CDR3 length is 14 residues. The trim removed 6 bases at V and 6 bases at J, leaving 7 bases unmatched. This CDR3 reads CAISTGTDDEKLFF. The DNA for the CDR3 is TGTGCCATCAGCACCGGGACAGATGATGAAAAACTGTTTTTT.

This clonotype showed up many times. The chain carries TRBV4-1 and TRBJ1-1; 7 bases agree with TRBD1. Germline CDR1 MGHRA, CDR2 YSYEKL. V shed 2 bases and J 3 bases; nucleotides not matched to a gene: 6. CDR3 length: 15 amino acids. This chain's CDR3 is CASSQLRGGDTEAFF. Written as DNA, the CDR3 is TGCGCCAGCAGCCAACTCAGGGGGGGTGACACTGAAGCTTTCTTT.

This clonotype was found once. The CDR3 does not end in the conserved phenylalanine or tryptophan, so this is likely a read error. The V and J genes are TRBV5-4 and TRBJ2-5, with D possibly TRBD2 on 6 matching bases. Germline CDR1 and CDR2: SGHNT and YYREEE (reference sequence). Trimming removed 3 bases from V and 4 bases from J, with 19 bases in between. The CDR3 length is 16 residues. In DNA, the CDR3 is TGTGCCAGCAGCTCTACGACTAGTGGGAGTGGAGAGACCCAGTACCTC. Encoded protein: CASSSTTSGSGETQYL.

The chain joins TRBV29-1 to TRBJ2-2, with 9 nucleotides matching TRBD1. The CDR3 covers 14 residues. Trimming at V came to 5 bases and at J to 4 bases, leaving 5 bases not matched to a gene. From germline, CDR1 is SQVTM and CDR2 ANQGSEA. The DNA for the CDR3 is TGCAGCGTTTACGGGACAGGGAGCACCGGGGAGCTGTTTTTT. Amino acid sequence: CSVYGTGSTGELFF.

Turning to this clonotype: This may stem from a read error, because a much larger clone lies one nucleotide away. The chain employs TRBV11-2 and TRBJ1-1; no clear D. Trimming stripped 0 bases from V and 3 bases from J, with 11 bases between. The CDR3 contains 15 residues. CDR1 is SGHAT, CDR2 FQNNGV, per germline. The CDR3 loop reads CASSLELGWYTEAFF. As DNA, the CDR3 is TGTGCCAGCAGCTTAGAGTTGGGGTGGTACACTGAAGCTTTCTTT.

This chain connects TRBV4-2 to TRBJ1-1; the match to TRBD1 covers 9 bases. V gave up 5 bases and J gave up 4 bases; unmatched junction bases: 8. CDR3 length: 15 amino acids. Germline V gene lookup returns CDR1 LGHNA and CDR2 YNFKEQ. Written as DNA, the CDR3 is TGTGCCAGCAGCTCCGTCGACAGGGGGGGCACTGAAGCTTTCTTT. As protein: CASSSVDRGGTEAFF.

About this clonotype itself: As the CDR3 is not closed by the conserved phenylalanine or tryptophan, this likely results from a read error. The V and J genes are TRBV6-5 and TRBJ1-2; D gene uncertain. Germline assignment: CDR1 MNHEY and CDR2 SVGAGI. There are 15 residues in the CDR3. Trimming left V 0 bases short and J 8 bases short, with 16 bases between. CDR3 DNA: TGTGCCAGCAGTTACTCCCCGGACGGGTCTCGGGGCTACACCTAC. Translating gives CASSYSPDGSRGYTY.

V and J are TRBV11-2 and TRBJ2-1; 9 nucleotides agree with TRBD2. In germline, CDR1 is SGHAT, CDR2 FQNNGV. V was clipped by 3 bases and J by 10 bases; unmatched bases: 4. CDR3 size: 13 residues. CDR3 residues: CASSFSGGNEQFF. The CDR3, as DNA: TGTGCCAGCAGCTTTAGCGGGGGTAACGAGCAGTTCTTC.

This chain uses TRBV10-3 with TRBJ2-5; 10 bases agree with TRBD2. The CDR3 extends over 17 amino acids. V lost 2 bases, J lost 2 bases, and 8 bases stayed unmatched. Per germline, CDR1 ENHRY and CDR2 SYGVKD. The CDR3 reads CAISEAHLLAGQETQYF. CDR3 nucleotides: TGTGCCATCAGTGAGGCCCATTTACTAGCGGGGCAAGAGACCCAGTACTTC.

For this clonotype: The junction shows a germline mismatch at one end, possibly a read error. The J gene is TRBJ2-6, the V gene TRBV12-3 or TRBV12-4; D is possibly TRBD1 (5 bases). The CDR3 runs to 15 residues. CDR3 residues: CTSSDQGSGANVLTF. CDR3 DNA: TGTACCAGCAGCGACCAGGGATCTGGGGCCAACGTCCTGACTTTC.

The chain employs TRBV5-8 and TRBJ2-5; 9 positions agree with TRBD1. There are 15 residues in the CDR3. From germline, CDR1 is SGHTS and CDR2 YDEGEE. V gave up 4 bases and J gave up 3 bases; unmatched junction bases: 7. The CDR3 is CASSLGTGREETQYF. The CDR3, as DNA: TGTGCCAGCAGCCTCGGGACAGGGAGGGAAGAGACCCAGTACTTC.

At least ten counts were recorded for this clonotype. The J gene is TRBJ1-5, the V gene TRBV11-2, with D unclear. Trimming cost V 0 bases and J 5 bases, with 5 bases left between them. Germline V lookup: CDR1 SGHAT, CDR2 FQNNGV. The CDR3 consists of 13 residues. The CDR3 DNA reads TGTGCCAGCAGCTTAGAAAGGGATCAGCCCCAGCATTTT. The encoded protein is CASSLERDQPQHF.

The chain links TRBV7-9 to TRBJ1-4; the D gene is possibly TRBD1 (6 bases). The CDR3 is 14 residues long. V shed 9 bases and J shed 5 bases, with 16 bases lying between them. Germline V gene sequence: CDR1 SEHNR, CDR2 FQNEAQ (reference sequence). CDR3 nucleotide sequence: TGTGCCAGTAGCCGGACAGAATTGAATGAAAAACTGTTTTTT. Residues: CASSRTELNEKLFF.